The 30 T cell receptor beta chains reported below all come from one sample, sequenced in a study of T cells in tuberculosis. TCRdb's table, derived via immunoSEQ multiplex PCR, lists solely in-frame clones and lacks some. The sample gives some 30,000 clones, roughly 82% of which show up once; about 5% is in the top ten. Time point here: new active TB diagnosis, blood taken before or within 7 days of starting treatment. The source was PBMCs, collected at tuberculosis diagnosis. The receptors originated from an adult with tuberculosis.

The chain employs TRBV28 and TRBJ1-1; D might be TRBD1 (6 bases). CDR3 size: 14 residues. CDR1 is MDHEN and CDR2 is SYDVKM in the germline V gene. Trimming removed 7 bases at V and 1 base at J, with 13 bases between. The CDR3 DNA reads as TGTGCCAGCACCCAACAGGGAAAGAACACTGAAGCTTTCTTT. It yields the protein CASTQQGKNTEAFF.

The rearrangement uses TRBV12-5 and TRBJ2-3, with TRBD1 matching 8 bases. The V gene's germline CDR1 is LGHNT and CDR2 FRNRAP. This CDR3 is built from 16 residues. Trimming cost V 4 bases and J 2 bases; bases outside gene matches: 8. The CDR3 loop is CASGSGTGPYTDTQYF. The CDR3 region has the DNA TGTGCTAGTGGTTCGGGGACAGGCCCGTACACAGATACGCAGTATTTT. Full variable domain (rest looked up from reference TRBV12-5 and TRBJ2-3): DARVTQTPRHKVTEMGQEVTMRCQPILGHNTVFWYRQTMMQGLELLAYFRNRAPLDDSGMPKDRFSAEMPDATLATLKIQPSEPRDSAVYFCASGSGTGPYTDTQYFGPGTRLTVL.

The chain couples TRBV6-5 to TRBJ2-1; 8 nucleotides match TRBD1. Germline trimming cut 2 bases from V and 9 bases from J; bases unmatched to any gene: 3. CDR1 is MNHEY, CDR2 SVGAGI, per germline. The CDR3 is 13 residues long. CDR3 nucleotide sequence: TGTGCCAGCAGTTACGACAGGGGAAGTGAGCAGTTCTTC. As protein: CASSYDRGSEQFF.

The CDR3 DNA follows: TGTGCCTCTAAGAAAAGGCAGGAGACAGCTAACTATGGCTACACCTTC. As protein: CASKKRQETANYGYTF. The chain employs TRBV19 and TRBJ1-2; possible D gene TRBD1, 5 bases. CDR1 is LNHDA and CDR2 is SQIVND in the germline V gene (reference sequence). V was cut by 11 bases and J by 0 bases, with 22 bases left in between. The CDR3 consists of 16 residues.

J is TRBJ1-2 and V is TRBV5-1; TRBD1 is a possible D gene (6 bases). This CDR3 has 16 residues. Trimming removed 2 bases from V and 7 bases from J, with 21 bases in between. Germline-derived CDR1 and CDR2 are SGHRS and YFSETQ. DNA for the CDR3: TGCGCCAGCAGCTTAACGGACAGCCGTGTAGGGGCTGGCTACACCTTC. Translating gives CASSLTDSRVGAGYTF.

The CDR3 sequence: CASSLPGQETQYF. For the CDR3, the DNA is TGTGCCAGCAGTTTACCGGGACAAGAGACCCAGTACTTC. The J gene is TRBJ2-5, the V gene TRBV28, with a possible D match to TRBD2 (5 bases). The germline V and J ends were trimmed by 2 bases and 2 bases, with 6 bases remaining between them. CDR3 length equals 13 residues. The V gene's germline CDR1 is MDHEN and CDR2 SYDVKM.

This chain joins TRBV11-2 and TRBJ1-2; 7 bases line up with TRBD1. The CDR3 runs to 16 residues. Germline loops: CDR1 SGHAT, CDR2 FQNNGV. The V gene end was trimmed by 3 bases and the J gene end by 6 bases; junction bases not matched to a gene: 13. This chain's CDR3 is CASSLKPSGQPNGYTF. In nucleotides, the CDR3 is TGTGCCAGCAGCTTGAAGCCCTCGGGACAGCCAAATGGCTACACCTTC.

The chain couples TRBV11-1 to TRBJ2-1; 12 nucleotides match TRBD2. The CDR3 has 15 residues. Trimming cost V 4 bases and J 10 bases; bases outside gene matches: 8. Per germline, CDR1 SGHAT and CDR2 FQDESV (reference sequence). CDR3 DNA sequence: TGTGCCAGCAGCTGGCTAGCGGGAGGGCCACAGGAGCAGTTCTTC. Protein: CASSWLAGGPQEQFF. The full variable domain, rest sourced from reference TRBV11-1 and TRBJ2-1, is EAEVAQSPRYKITEKSQAVAFWCDPISGHATLYWYRQILGQGPELLVQFQDESVVDDSQLPKDRFSAERLKGVDSTLKIQPAELGDSAMYLCASSWLAGGPQEQFFGPGTRLTVL.

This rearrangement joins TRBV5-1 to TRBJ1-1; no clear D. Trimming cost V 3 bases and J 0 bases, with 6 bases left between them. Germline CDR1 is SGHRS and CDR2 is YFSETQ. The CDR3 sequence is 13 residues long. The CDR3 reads CASSWSVNTEAFF. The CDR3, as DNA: TGCGCCAGCAGCTGGTCGGTGAACACTGAAGCTTTCTTT.

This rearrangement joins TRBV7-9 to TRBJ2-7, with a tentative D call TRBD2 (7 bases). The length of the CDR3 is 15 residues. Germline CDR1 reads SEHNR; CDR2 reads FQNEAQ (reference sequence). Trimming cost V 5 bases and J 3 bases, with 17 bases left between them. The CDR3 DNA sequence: TGTGCCAGCAGCCCCAGGGGCGGGAGATTCTACGAGCAGTACTTC. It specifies CASSPRGGRFYEQYF.

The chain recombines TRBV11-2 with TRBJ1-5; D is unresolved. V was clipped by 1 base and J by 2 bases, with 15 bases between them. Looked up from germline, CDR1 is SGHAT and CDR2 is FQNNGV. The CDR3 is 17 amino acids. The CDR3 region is CASSLGVAGSGNQPQHF. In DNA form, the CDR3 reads TGTGCCAGCAGCTTAGGGGTAGCCGGGAGCGGCAATCAGCCCCAGCATTTT.

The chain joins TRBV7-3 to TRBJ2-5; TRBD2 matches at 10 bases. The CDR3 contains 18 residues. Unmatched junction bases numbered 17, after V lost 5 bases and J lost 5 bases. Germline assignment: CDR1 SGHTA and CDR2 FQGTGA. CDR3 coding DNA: TGTGCCAGCAGCCCTCAACCCCCGCGGCTAGCGGGAGAGGAGACCCAGTACTTC. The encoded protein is CASSPQPPRLAGEETQYF.

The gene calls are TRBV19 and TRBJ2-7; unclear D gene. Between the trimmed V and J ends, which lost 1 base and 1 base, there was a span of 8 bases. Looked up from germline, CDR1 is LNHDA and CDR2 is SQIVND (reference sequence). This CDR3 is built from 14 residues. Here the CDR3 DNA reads TGTGCCAGTAGTATAGGGGCAGGATCCTACGAGCAGTACTTC. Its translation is CASSIGAGSYEQYF.

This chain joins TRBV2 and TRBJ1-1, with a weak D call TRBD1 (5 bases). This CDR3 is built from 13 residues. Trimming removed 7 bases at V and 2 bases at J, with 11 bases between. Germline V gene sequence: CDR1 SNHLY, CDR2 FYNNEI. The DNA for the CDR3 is TGTGCCAGCAAGCAAGACAGTAACACTGAAGCTTTCTTT. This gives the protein CASKQDSNTEAFF.

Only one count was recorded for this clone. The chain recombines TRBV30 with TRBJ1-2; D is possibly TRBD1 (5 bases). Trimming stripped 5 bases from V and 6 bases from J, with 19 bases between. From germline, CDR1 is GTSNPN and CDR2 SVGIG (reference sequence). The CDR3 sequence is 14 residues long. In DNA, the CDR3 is TGTGCCTGGCTTCTAGGGGCCGGGGGGAATGGCTACACCTTC. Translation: CAWLLGAGGNGYTF.

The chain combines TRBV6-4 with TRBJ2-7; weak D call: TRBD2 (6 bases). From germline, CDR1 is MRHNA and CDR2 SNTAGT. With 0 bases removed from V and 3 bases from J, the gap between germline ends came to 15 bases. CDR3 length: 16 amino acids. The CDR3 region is CASSDSLGRGYYEQYF. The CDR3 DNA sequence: TGTGCCAGCAGTGACTCGTTGGGGCGGGGATACTACGAGCAGTACTTC.

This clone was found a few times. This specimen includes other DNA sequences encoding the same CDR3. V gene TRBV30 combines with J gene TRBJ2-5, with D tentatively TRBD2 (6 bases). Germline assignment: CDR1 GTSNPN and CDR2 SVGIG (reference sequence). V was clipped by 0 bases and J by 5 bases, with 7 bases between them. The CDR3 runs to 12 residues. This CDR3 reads CAWSVGGETQYF. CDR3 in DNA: TGTGCCTGGAGTGTAGGAGGGGAGACCCAGTACTTC.

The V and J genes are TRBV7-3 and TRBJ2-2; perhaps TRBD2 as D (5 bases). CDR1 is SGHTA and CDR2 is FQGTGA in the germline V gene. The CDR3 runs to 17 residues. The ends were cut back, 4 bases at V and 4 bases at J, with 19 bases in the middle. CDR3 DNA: TGTGCCAGCAGCTCCAGTTATGAGGCGGGCGGCACCGGGGAGCTGTTTTTT. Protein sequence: CASSSSYEAGGTGELFF.

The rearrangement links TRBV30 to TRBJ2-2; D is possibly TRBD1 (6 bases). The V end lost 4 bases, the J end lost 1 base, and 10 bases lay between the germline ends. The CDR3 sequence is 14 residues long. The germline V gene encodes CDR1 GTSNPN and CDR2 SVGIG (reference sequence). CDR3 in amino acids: CAWMRTENTGELFF. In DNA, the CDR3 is TGTGCCTGGATGAGGACAGAGAACACCGGGGAGCTGTTTTTT.

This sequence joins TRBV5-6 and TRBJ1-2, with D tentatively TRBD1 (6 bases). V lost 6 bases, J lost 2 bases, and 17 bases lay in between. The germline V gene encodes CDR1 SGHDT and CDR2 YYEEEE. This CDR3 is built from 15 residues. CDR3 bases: TGTGCCAGCATCACCCGCCAGACAGGCAACTATGGCTACACCTTC. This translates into CASITRQTGNYGYTF.

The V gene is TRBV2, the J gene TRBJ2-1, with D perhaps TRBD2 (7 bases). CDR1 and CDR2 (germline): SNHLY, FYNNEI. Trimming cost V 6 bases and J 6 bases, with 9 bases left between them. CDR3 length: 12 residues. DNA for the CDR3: TGTGCCAGCAGCCGGGGGGCCAATGAGCAGTTCTTC. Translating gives CASSRGANEQFF.

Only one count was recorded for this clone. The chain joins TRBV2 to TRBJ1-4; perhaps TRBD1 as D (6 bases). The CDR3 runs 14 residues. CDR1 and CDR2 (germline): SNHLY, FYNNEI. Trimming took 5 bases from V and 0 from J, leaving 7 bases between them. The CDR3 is CASSRQATNEKLFF. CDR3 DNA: TGTGCCAGCAGTAGACAGGCAACTAATGAAAAACTGTTTTTT. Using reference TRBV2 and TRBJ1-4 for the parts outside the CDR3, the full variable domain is EPEVTQTPSHQVTQMGQEVILRCVPISNHLYFYWYRQILGQKVEFLVSFYNNEISEKSEIFDDQFSVERPDGSNFTLKIRSTKLEDSAMYFCASSRQATNEKLFFGSGTQLSVL.

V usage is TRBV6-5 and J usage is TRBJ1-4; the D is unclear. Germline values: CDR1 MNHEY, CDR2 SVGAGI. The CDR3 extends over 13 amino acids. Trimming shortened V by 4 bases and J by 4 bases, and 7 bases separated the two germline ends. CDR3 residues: CASSLSFNEKLFF. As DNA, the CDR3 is TGTGCCAGCAGTTTGAGCTTTAATGAAAAACTGTTTTTT.

CDR3 nucleotide sequence: TGTGCCAGCAGCGTAGCGGGGACTAGCGGGGTTCTCGGGGAGCAGTACTTC. Protein sequence: CASSVAGTSGVLGEQYF. This chain joins TRBV9 and TRBJ2-7; 13 bases align to TRBD2. With V trimmed by 0 bases and J by 7 bases, 10 bases remained unmatched. Germline-derived CDR1 and CDR2 are SGDLS and YYNGEE. The length of the CDR3 is 17 residues.

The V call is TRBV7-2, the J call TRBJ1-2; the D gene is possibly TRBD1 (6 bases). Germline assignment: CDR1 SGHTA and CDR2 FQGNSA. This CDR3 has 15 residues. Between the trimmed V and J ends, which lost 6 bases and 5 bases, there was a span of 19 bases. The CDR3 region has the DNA TGTGCCAGCAGTCAAGACACAGGGCTTGGTTATGGCTACACCTTC. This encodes CASSQDTGLGYGYTF.

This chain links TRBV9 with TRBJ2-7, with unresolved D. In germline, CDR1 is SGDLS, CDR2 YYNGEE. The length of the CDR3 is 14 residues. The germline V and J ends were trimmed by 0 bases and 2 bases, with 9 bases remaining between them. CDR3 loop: CASSVGYSTYEQYF. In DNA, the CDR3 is TGTGCCAGCAGCGTAGGCTACTCTACCTACGAGCAGTACTTC. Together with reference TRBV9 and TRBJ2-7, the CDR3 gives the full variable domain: DSGVTQTPKHLITATGQRVTLRCSPRSGDLSVYWYQQSLDQGLQFLIQYYNGEERAKGNILERFSAQQFPDLHSELNLSSLELGDSALYFCASSVGYSTYEQYFGPGTRLTVT.

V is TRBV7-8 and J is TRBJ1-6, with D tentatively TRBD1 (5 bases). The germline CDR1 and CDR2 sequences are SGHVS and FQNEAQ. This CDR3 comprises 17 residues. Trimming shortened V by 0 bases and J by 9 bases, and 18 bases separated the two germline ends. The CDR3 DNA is TGTGCCAGCAGCTTAGCGCGTGGGACTGGCTCCGGTTCACCCCTCCACTTT. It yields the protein CASSLARGTGSGSPLHF.

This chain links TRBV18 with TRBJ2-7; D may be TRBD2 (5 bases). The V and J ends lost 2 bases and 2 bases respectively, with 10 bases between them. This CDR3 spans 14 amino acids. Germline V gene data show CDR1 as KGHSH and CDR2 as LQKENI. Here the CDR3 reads CASSPRERTYEQYF. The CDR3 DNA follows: TGTGCCAGCTCACCAAGGGAGCGGACCTACGAGCAGTACTTC.

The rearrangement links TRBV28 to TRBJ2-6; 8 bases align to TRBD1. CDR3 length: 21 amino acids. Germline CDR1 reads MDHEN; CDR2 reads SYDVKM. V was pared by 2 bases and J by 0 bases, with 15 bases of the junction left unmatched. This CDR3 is CASSLVPLHRGMRSGANVLTF. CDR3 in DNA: TGTGCCAGCAGTTTAGTTCCCTTGCACAGGGGGATGCGCTCTGGGGCCAACGTCCTGACTTTC. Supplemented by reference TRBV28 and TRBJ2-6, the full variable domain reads DVKVTQSSRYLVKRTGEKVFLECVQDMDHENMFWYRQDPGLGLRLIYFSYDVKMKEKGDIPEGYSVSREKKERFSLILESASTNQTSMYLCASSLVPLHRGMRSGANVLTFGAGSRLTVL.

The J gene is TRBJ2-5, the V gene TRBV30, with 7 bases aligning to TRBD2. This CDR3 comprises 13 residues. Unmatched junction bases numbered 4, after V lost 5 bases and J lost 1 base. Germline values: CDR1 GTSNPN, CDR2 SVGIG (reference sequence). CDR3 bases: TGTGCCTGGGGCCGGGGGGTCCAAGAGACCCAGTACTTC. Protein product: CAWGRGVQETQYF.